The 11 T cell receptor beta chains given below trace back to one sample, sequenced in a study of control samples from healthy donors and cancer patients. The repertoire was sequenced with immunoSEQ multiplex PCR; TCRdb's copy has only in-frame clones and lacks some. The table lists about 96,000 clones, approximately 93% of them singletons, with about 7.3% in the top ten. Material for sequencing was blood. The receptors come from a man aged 18 to 30 in good health.

The rearrangement links TRBV5-1 to TRBJ1-2; unclear D gene. Germline V gene data show CDR1 as SGHRS and CDR2 as YFSETQ. V was shortened by 0 bases and J by 4 bases, with 4 bases between the two germline ends. The CDR3 runs 12 residues. CDR3 DNA sequence: TGCGCCAGCAGCTTGGAGGGCTATGGCTACACCTTC. It encodes CASSLEGYGYTF. Using reference TRBV5-1 and TRBJ1-2 for the parts outside the CDR3, the full variable domain is KAGVTQTPRYLIKTRGQQVTLSCSPISGHRSVSWYQQTPGQGLQFLFEYFSETQRNKGNFPGRFSGRQFSNSRSEMNVSTLELGDSALYLCASSLEGYGYTFGSGTRLTVV.

This clone has more than one count but fewer than ten. This rearrangement joins TRBV5-1 to TRBJ1-4; TRBD1 agrees at 7 bases. J was trimmed by 5 bases and V by 4 bases; bases with no gene match: 8. CDR3 length: 15 amino acids. Germline CDR1 reads SGHRS; CDR2 reads YFSETQ. CDR3 DNA sequence: TGCGCCAGCAGCGTGGCGGGACAGCTCAATGAAAAACTGTTTTTT. Its protein product is CASSVAGQLNEKLFF.

The gene calls are TRBV27 and TRBJ2-3, with TRBD2 identical over 10 bases. Per germline, CDR1 MNHEY and CDR2 SMNVEV (reference sequence). The V and J ends lost 7 bases and 3 bases, in that order; junction bases with no gene match: 10. This CDR3 is 16 amino acids long. In nucleotides, the CDR3 is TGTGCCAGCACCCTCAGAGCTAGCGGGAGAACAGATACGCAGTATTTT. Its protein product is CASTLRASGRTDTQYF.

The chain carries TRBV20-1 and TRBJ1-1; the match to TRBD1 covers 7 bases. V shed 3 bases, J shed 5 bases, and the junction held 6 bases outside the gene matches. CDR3 size: 13 residues. From germline, CDR1 is DFQATT and CDR2 SNEGSKA (reference sequence). In nucleotides, the CDR3 is TGCAGTGCTAGTAAACAGGGGAGGACTGAAGCTTTCTTT. It specifies CSASKQGRTEAFF.

Worth noting for this clone: At one end, the junction sequence differs from germline, possibly due to a read error. The V and J genes are TRBV27 and TRBJ1-2; 9 bases align to TRBD1. The CDR3 spans 13 residues. The germline V gene encodes CDR1 MNHEY and CDR2 SMNVEV (reference sequence). CDR3 in DNA: TGTGCCAGCAGTTCCAATACTTGGACAGGGGAATTCTTC. This translates into CASSSNTWTGEFF.

The J gene is TRBJ1-6, the V gene TRBV18; D not resolved. Trimming removed 6 bases at V and 0 bases at J, with 15 bases between. Germline V lookup: CDR1 KGHSH, CDR2 LQKENI. The CDR3 consists of 17 residues. CDR3 loop: CASSPPSGSSYNSPLHF. CDR3 DNA sequence: TGTGCCAGCTCCCCGCCCAGTGGGAGCTCCTATAATTCACCCCTCCACTTT.

CDR3: CATSDFTGTGPYEQYF. Written as DNA, the CDR3 is TGTGCCACCAGTGATTTCACCGGGACAGGTCCCTACGAGCAGTACTTC. The chain employs TRBV24-1 and TRBJ2-7; 8 nucleotides align to TRBD1. This CDR3 spans 16 amino acids. Germline V lookup: CDR1 KGHDR, CDR2 SFDVKD. The V segment lost 1 base and the J segment 2 bases; nucleotides outside the gene matches: 6.

This clone showed up just a few times. V usage is TRBV7-2 and J usage is TRBJ1-4; perhaps TRBD1 as D (5 bases). CDR3 length: 14 residues. V lost 2 bases, J lost 5 bases, and 9 bases lay in between. Germline CDR1 reads SGHTA; CDR2 reads FQGNSA. The CDR3 DNA sequence: TGTGCCAGCAGCTTACCGACAGTGAATGAAAAACTGTTTTTT. This encodes CASSLPTVNEKLFF.

The gene calls are TRBV12-3 or TRBV12-4 and TRBJ1-1; D is uncertain. The V gene lost 0 bases and the J gene lost 11 bases, with 13 bases spanning the gap. There are 13 residues in the CDR3. The CDR3 spells CASSLAGGREAFF. The CDR3 region has the DNA TGTGCCAGCAGTTTAGCCGGTGGGCGCGAGGCTTTCTTT.

The rearrangement links TRBV25-1 to TRBJ1-5; maybe TRBD1 (5 bases). Germline CDR1 MGHDK, CDR2 SYGVNS. This CDR3 spans 17 amino acids. V lost 2 bases, J lost 0 bases, and 14 bases lay in between. CDR3 in DNA: TGTGCCAGCAGTGAAAATCTAGGGGATGATAGCAATCAGCCCCAGCATTTT. It specifies CASSENLGDDSNQPQHF. The variable domain in full, with the rest retrieved from reference TRBV25-1 and TRBJ1-5, is EADIYQTPRYLVIGTGKKITLECSQTMGHDKMYWYQQDPGMELHLIHYSYGVNSTEKGDLSSESTVSRIRTEHFPLTLESARPSHTSQYLCASSENLGDDSNQPQHFGDGTRLSIL.

This chain connects TRBV5-6 to TRBJ2-7, with 7 bases aligning to TRBD1. Germline lookup yields CDR1 SGHDT and CDR2 YYEEEE. V shed 5 bases and J 2 bases; nucleotides not matched to a gene: 10. The CDR3 totals 15 residues. CDR3 amino acids: CASRSDRERAYEQYF. As DNA, the CDR3 is TGTGCCAGCAGATCCGACAGGGAAAGGGCCTACGAGCAGTACTTC.